The present T cell receptor (beta chain) was sequenced within a study of cytomegalovirus exposure and HLA in healthy donors. Concerning this clone itself: Antigen: not known.

Healthy bone marrow donors made up the donors. 13 Jbeta primers and 60 Vbeta primers were used for the PCR. Clones were sequenced by immunoSEQ multiplex PCR, and TCRdb holds only the in-frame ones, with some missing. The data show roughly 170,000 clones, 65% to 85% seen once. Notes on the study in general: Sequencing likely produced, as an artifact, a cluster of highly shared sequence variants. TCR beta V segments were, for the most part, productive about 87% or about 30% of the time in an earlier analysis.

The junction had 18 bases not matched to a gene; V was cut back by 5 bases and J by 0 bases. The length of the CDR3 is 21 residues. CDR1 is LNHDA and CDR2 is SQIVND in the germline V gene (reference sequence). The TCR originated in a young woman in good health and CMV-seronegative. The sequenced sample consisted of PBMCs. The chain carries TRBV19 and TRBJ2-1, with 11 bases that match TRBD2. The CDR3 DNA follows: TGTGCCAGTAGTCCTAAGACTAGCGGGACCTCCTACTTTAGCTCCTACAATGAGCAGTTCTTC. It yields the protein CASSPKTSGTSYFSSYNEQFF.